These 21 T cell receptor beta chains were all obtained from the same sample, sequenced in a study of regulatory T cells in long-lasting Graves disease. Assembly of TCR beta libraries relied on iRepertoire HTBI primers together with Arm-PCR of CDR3 regions. TCRdb reprocessed the multiplex PCR reads via MiXCR and lists one record per CDR3 protein. The sample contains hundreds of thousands of distinct CDR3 sequences, approximately 15% of which appear only once. Sample time point: newly diagnosed GD, antithyroid drugs for less than 3 months. The TCR library used RNA extracted from PBMCs. The data also belong to a second study, concerning T cells in Graves' hyperthyroidism and ophthalmopathy.

This sample comprised peripheral blood mononuclear cells (PBMCs), obtained at new diagnosis, from a patient treated with antithyroid drugs. The receptor source for this set is a woman aged 25 to 39 with Graves disease.

The genes are TRBV5-1 and TRBJ1-4; TRBD1 might be the D (5 bases). The CDR3 runs 14 residues. The germline V gene has CDR1 SGHRS and CDR2 YFSETQ. V lost 0 bases and J 4 bases, leaving 7 bases between the germline ends. CDR3 in amino acids: CASSLAGDNEKLFF. As DNA, the CDR3 is TGCGCCAGCAGCTTGGCGGGGGATAATGAAAAACTGTTTTTT.

Of note for this clonotype: One end of the junction varies from germline; a read error may be responsible. J is TRBJ1-5 and V is TRBV28, with 7 bases identical to TRBD1. This CDR3 comprises 13 residues. Per germline, CDR1 MDHEN and CDR2 SYDVKM. In DNA, the CDR3 is TGTGCCAGCAGTCGGGACAGCAATCAGCTCCAGCATTTT. It codes for CASSRDSNQLQHF.

The chain has TRBV6-5 and TRBJ2-3; 8 nucleotides match TRBD2. V lost 0 bases and J lost 4; bases outside the gene matches: 3. This CDR3 contains 15 residues. CDR1 is MNHEY, CDR2 SVGAGI, per germline. The CDR3 protein is CASSYSTAGADTQYF. CDR3 coding DNA: TGTGCCAGCAGTTACTCGACAGCGGGAGCAGATACGCAGTATTTT.

This clonotype was seen a few times. One end of the junction is discordant with germline, which a read error may explain. The CDR3 bases are TGTGCTAGCAGCCCGAGTAGCGGGAGGGCCCTCGGAGATGAGCAGTTCTTC. Protein: CASSPSSGRALGDEQFF. This chain connects TRBV7-7 to TRBJ2-1; TRBD2 agrees at 11 bases. CDR3 length: 17 amino acids. Germline V gives CDR1 SSHAT, CDR2 FNYEAQ (reference sequence).

This clonotype came up many times. The J gene is TRBJ1-1, the V gene TRBV12-3 or TRBV12-4; no clear D gene. The CDR3 extends over 14 amino acids. V was shortened by 5 bases and J by 0 bases, with 10 bases between the two germline ends. CDR3 amino acids: CASSRITLNTEAFF. As DNA, the CDR3 is TGTGCCAGCAGTCGAATTACCCTGAACACTGAAGCTTTCTTT.

As concerns this clonotype: One junction end disagrees with the germline gene, perhaps due to a read error. The CDR3 DNA follows: TGTGCCACCAGCAGAGCGCCGGACGGCCAAGAGGCCCAGTACTTC. Its translation is CATSRAPDGQEAQYF. The rearrangement uses TRBV15 and TRBJ2-5; D uncertain. Germline V gene data show CDR1 as LNHNV and CDR2 as YYDKDF (reference sequence). This CDR3 is 15 amino acids long. The whole variable domain, remainder taken from reference TRBV15 and TRBJ2-5, is DAMVIQNPRYQVTQFGKPVTLSCSQTLNHNVMYWYQQKSSQAPKLLFHYYDKDFNNEADTPDNFQSRRPNTSFCFLDIRSPGLGDTAMYLCATSRAPDGQEAQYFGPGTRLLVL.

V usage is TRBV30 and J usage is TRBJ2-4; TRBD1 agrees at 8 bases. The CDR3 runs to 15 residues. J was trimmed by 1 base and V by 5 bases; bases with no gene match: 7. Germline CDR1 reads GTSNPN; CDR2 reads SVGIG (reference sequence). The CDR3 nucleotides read TGTGCCTGGGCTAGAGACAGGGGTGCCAAAAACATTCAGTACTTC. It codes for CAWARDRGAKNIQYF.

This chain links TRBV4-1 with TRBJ2-7; no clear D gene. CDR1 and CDR2 from the germline V gene are MGHRA and YSYEKL. The germline V and J ends were trimmed by 1 base and 0 bases, with 16 bases remaining between them. CDR3 length: 17 amino acids. CDR3 loop: CASSQGDGFFPSYEQYF. The CDR3 DNA is TGCGCCAGCAGCCAAGGGGATGGGTTCTTCCCCTCCTACGAGCAGTACTTC.

Many counts were recorded for this clonotype. The chain carries TRBV11-2 and TRBJ2-7; 14 bases map to TRBD2. This CDR3 is built from 15 residues. Germline CDR1 is SGHAT and CDR2 is FQNNGV. J gave up 6 bases and V 5 bases, and 6 bases lay outside the gene matches. The CDR3 here is CASSLRTSGRSEQYF. The DNA of the CDR3 is TGTGCCAGCAGCCTCAGGACTAGCGGGAGGTCCGAGCAGTACTTC.

This clonotype was observed many times. The chain has TRBV20-1 and TRBJ1-4; D is unresolved. The CDR3 runs 11 residues. Trimming removed 3 bases at V and 4 bases at J, with 3 bases between. CDR1 is DFQATT, CDR2 SNEGSKA, per germline (reference sequence). The CDR3: CSARVNEKLFF. The CDR3 bases are TGCAGTGCTAGGGTTAATGAAAAACTGTTTTTT.

The sample holds many counts of this clonotype. This sequence joins TRBV5-1 and TRBJ2-7; D is undetermined. Germline CDR1 reads SGHRS; CDR2 reads YFSETQ. The CDR3 totals 15 residues. V lost 3 bases to trimming and J lost 4 bases, with 17 bases between them. The CDR3 loop reads CASSSDPASRYEQYF. CDR3 sequence (DNA): TGCGCCAGCAGCTCCGACCCCGCCTCTAGGTACGAGCAGTACTTC.

The rearrangement links TRBV3-1 to TRBJ1-3; 8 nucleotides match TRBD1. The CDR3 loop spans 19 amino acids. V was pared by 0 bases and J by 4 bases, with 14 bases of the junction left unmatched. CDR1 is LGHDT, CDR2 YNNKEL, per germline (reference sequence). The CDR3 protein is CASSQDLGQARGPGNTIYF. The CDR3 DNA sequence: TGTGCCAGCAGCCAAGACTTGGGACAGGCCCGTGGGCCCGGAAACACCATATATTTT.

In its sample, this clonotype was seen a few times. The chain links TRBV12-3 or TRBV12-4 to TRBJ2-1; D might be TRBD2 (6 bases). V shed 6 bases and J shed 9 bases, with 21 bases lying between them. The CDR3 spans 15 residues. CDR3: CASRPSAGSVSEQFF. DNA of the CDR3: TGTGCCAGCAGACCGTCTGCGGGATCGGTGAGTGAGCAGTTCTTC.

The sample holds many counts of this clonotype. The rearrangement joins TRBV20-1 to TRBJ1-5; D unclear. V lost 5 bases, J lost 0 bases, and 14 bases lay in between. Germline CDR1 DFQATT, CDR2 SNEGSKA (reference sequence). The CDR3 spans 15 residues. The CDR3 nucleotides are TGCAGTGCTCTACACTTAACGTATAGCAATCAGCCCCAGCATTTT. This gives the protein CSALHLTYSNQPQHF.

This chain uses TRBV15 with TRBJ2-5; D not resolved. The V gene lost 1 base and the J gene lost 1 base, with 7 bases spanning the gap. In germline, CDR1 is LNHNV, CDR2 YYDKDF (reference sequence). This CDR3 contains 14 residues. In DNA, the CDR3 is TGTGCCACCAGCAGAGTCACACCCCAAGAGACCCAGTACTTC. Amino acid sequence: CATSRVTPQETQYF.

The rearrangement uses TRBV7-9 and TRBJ2-3; 7 bases agree with TRBD1. CDR3 length: 15 residues. Germline V gives CDR1 SEHNR, CDR2 FQNEAQ (reference sequence). J gave up 0 bases and V 5 bases, and 5 bases lay outside the gene matches. Here the CDR3 reads CASSRQGSSTDTQYF. In nucleotides, the CDR3 is TGTGCCAGCAGCCGACAGGGCTCGAGCACAGATACGCAGTATTTT.

At least ten counts were recorded for this clonotype. The chain couples TRBV5-1 to TRBJ1-2; no clear D gene. The V end lost 1 base, the J end lost 6 bases, and 16 bases lay between the germline ends. CDR1 is SGHRS, CDR2 YFSETQ, per germline. CDR3 length: 15 amino acids. CDR3 coding DNA: TGCGCCAGCAGCTTGATTATCGGAGGTTTTGATGGCTACACCTTC. Its protein product is CASSLIIGGFDGYTF.

This clonotype was observed at least ten times. The V call is TRBV11-2, the J call TRBJ2-3; tentative D call: TRBD1 (5 bases). Trimming shortened V by 5 bases and J by 1 base, and 22 bases separated the two germline ends. CDR3 length: 18 amino acids. From germline, CDR1 is SGHAT and CDR2 FQNNGV. The CDR3 protein is CASSPTVVVGRGTDTQYF. CDR3 DNA: TGTGCCAGCAGCCCAACCGTGGTTGTGGGGCGCGGCACAGATACGCAGTATTTT.

There are many counts of this clonotype. The chain has TRBV6-1 and TRBJ1-4, with D uncertain. The CDR3 extends over 19 amino acids. CDR1 is MNHNS and CDR2 is SASEGT in the germline V gene. V lost 8 bases to trimming and J lost 5 bases, with 30 bases between them. CDR3 bases: TGTGCCAGCGCCCTTTTGGCAGCGATAAGGTCGGAGCGAAATGAAAAACTGTTTTTT. Translated, it gives CASALLAAIRSERNEKLFF.

This clonotype appeared a few times. V gene TRBV5-4 combines with J gene TRBJ1-2; no definite D call. This CDR3 has 13 residues. Trimming stripped 7 bases from V and 2 bases from J, with 12 bases between. Germline V gives CDR1 SGHNT, CDR2 YYREEE (reference sequence). The CDR3 DNA follows: TGTGCCAGCCGATTTGGCACCAACTATGGCTACACCTTC. It specifies CASRFGTNYGYTF.

This clonotype was seen a handful of times. The chain has TRBV6-1 and TRBJ1-1; D ambiguous. This CDR3 has 14 amino acids. Germline CDR1 MNHNS, CDR2 SASEGT. V was shortened by 2 bases and J by 1 base, with 8 bases between the two germline ends. DNA for the CDR3: TGTGCCAGCAGTGAATATATGAAGAACACTGAAGCTTTCTTT. This codes for CASSEYMKNTEAFF.